This TCR beta chain appears in the sequencing data of a study of OX40 agonist ivuxolimab in advanced cancers. Describing the broader study: Ivuxolimab was an agonistic, fully human IgG2 monoclonal antibody directed against OX40 (CD134), a costimulatory receptor. Intravenous ivuxolimab was administered to patients every 2 weeks at six dose levels: 0.01, 0.1, 0.3, 1.5, 3 and 10 mg/kg. Among the approximately 50 dose-escalation patients, around 20 had hepatocellular carcinoma, 15 or so melanoma, 9 renal cell carcinoma and 9 head and neck cancer. In the dose-escalation cohort, more than 80% of patients were male, and the mean age was 60 years with a range of roughly 23 to 90. Prior anti-PD-1, anti-PD-L1 or anti-CTLA-4 therapy was permitted, and checkpoint inhibitors had been received by more than 35% of dose-escalation patients. Partial responses occurred in three dose-escalation patients: two with cutaneous melanoma and one with hepatocellular carcinoma. Peripheral TCRbeta sequencing aimed to test whether ivuxolimab altered TCR sequence diversity and caused clonal T-cell expansion. The monotherapy dose-escalation portion (N of about 50 patients) of the phase I ivuxolimab trial is reported in the paper.

With regard to this clone: There is no known antigen for this receptor. Per-nucleotide qualities are absent, and no much larger clonotype sits a single base away.

The trial excluded patients who had a history of autoimmune disease or were on systemic immunosuppression. In every dose cohort, peripheral blood was drawn for TCR sequencing at baseline, cycle 4 day 1, and cycle 7 day 1. Samples were obtained from an open-label, multicenter, first-in-human phase I dose-escalation trial of ivuxolimab. Adults with locally advanced or metastatic melanoma, renal cell carcinoma, hepatocellular carcinoma or head and neck squamous cell carcinoma were enrolled in the trial. Before TCR sequencing, CD4+ and CD8+ T cells were separately sorted from peripheral blood. Results the study describes overall, beyond this receptor: Low levels of normalized T-cell clonal expansion were also shown by some nonresponding patients. At doses of 0.1 to 3.0 mg/kg, clonal expansion of both CD4+ and CD8+ T cells in blood was seen between baseline and week 6. On average, CD8+ T cells showed more expanded clones than CD4+ T cells after ivuxolimab. Which antigens the clonally expanded peripheral T cells were specific for was not determined. In the 0.1-3.0 mg/kg groups, partial responders had among the lowest normalized peripheral clonal expansion, particularly in CD8+ T cells.

To sequence the TCRbeta CDR3 region, genomic DNA was isolated from the sorted cells. The immunoSEQ Assay was used for sequencing of TCRbeta CDR3 regions. What TCRdb holds here is the immuneACCESS table cut down to in-frame rearrangements. Part of the clones is not present; checked against another copy, under half of the missing clones reflect an unresolved V gene, and the others are unexplained. Across this sample there are roughly 70,000 clones, with roughly 85% seen only once. The top ten hold roughly 0.9% of the sample. The germline V and J ends show losses of 5 bases and 0 bases respectively, and no gene match explains 11 bases of the junction. From the cysteine through the phenylalanine, the CDR3 covers 18 amino acids. The CDR3 DNA has 54 bases and is translated from base 1. Based on the germline V gene (reference sequence), the CDR1 and CDR2 sequences are PRHDT and FYEKMQ.

This receptor was taken from an adult with an advanced solid tumor such as melanoma, head and neck, liver or kidney cancer. The sample here was CD4+ or CD8+ T cells sorted from blood, taken in a trial of the OX40 agonist ivuxolimab. The V gene is TRBV13 and the J gene is TRBJ2-3; 10 of the junction bases match TRBD2. The encoded CDR3 is CASSLHSLAGTSTDTQYF. The DNA reads as follows: TGTGCCAGCAGCCTCCATTCACTAGCGGGGACTAGCACAGATACGCAGTATTTT.